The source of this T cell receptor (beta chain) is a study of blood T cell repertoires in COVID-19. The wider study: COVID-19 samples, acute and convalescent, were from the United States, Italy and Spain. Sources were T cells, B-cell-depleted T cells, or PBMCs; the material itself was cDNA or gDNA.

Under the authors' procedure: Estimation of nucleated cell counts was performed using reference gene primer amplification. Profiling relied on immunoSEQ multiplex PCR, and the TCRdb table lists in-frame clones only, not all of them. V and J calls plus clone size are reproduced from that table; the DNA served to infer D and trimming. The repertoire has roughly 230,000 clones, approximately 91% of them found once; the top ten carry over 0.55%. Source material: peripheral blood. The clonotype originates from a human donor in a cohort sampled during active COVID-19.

CDR3 DNA: TGTGCCAGCAGTTTGTTTAGCGGGGCGAGCTACGAGCAGTACTTC. Amino acids: CASSLFSGASYEQYF. The chain couples TRBV28 to TRBJ2-7; TRBD2 matches at 8 bases. Looked up from germline, CDR1 is MDHEN and CDR2 is SYDVKM. The J segment lost 3 bases and the V segment lost 3 bases, leaving 7 bases of the junction unmatched. This CDR3 comprises 15 residues.